This T cell receptor (beta chain) was captured by sequencing in a study of vaccination and CD4 T cells after COVID-19. The Oncomine TCR Beta short-read assay generated sequence data from the DNA of cultured CD4+ T cells. TCRdb independently ran MiXCR on the PCR reads; one entry per CDR3 protein. The sample lists roughly 14,000 distinct CDR3 sequences; 40% to 50% were seen once. The treatment here: approximately 9-day PBMC culture with coronavirus spike peptide pools or control peptides (ViraFEST assay). In the ViraFEST assay, peptide-pool expansion preceded TCR sequencing of expanded clonotypes. The study's findings and limits: Spike mono-reactivity applied to 304 of 307 vaccine-specific clones detected in convalescent patients.

Remarks on this clonotype: What it recognizes is unknown.

Germline-derived CDR1 and CDR2 are MDHEN and SYDVKM. Trimming removed 5 bases at V and 1 base at J, with 15 bases between. CDR3 length: 15 amino acids. The source is a human donor who had recovered from COVID-19. V usage is TRBV28 and J usage is TRBJ2-7; D unclear. The sample comprised CD4+ T cells from blood, cultured in vitro. CDR3 sequence reads: CASSEQRAQSYEQYF. The CDR3 nucleotides are TGTGCCAGCAGTGAACAGAGAGCGCAATCCTACGAGCAGTACTTC.